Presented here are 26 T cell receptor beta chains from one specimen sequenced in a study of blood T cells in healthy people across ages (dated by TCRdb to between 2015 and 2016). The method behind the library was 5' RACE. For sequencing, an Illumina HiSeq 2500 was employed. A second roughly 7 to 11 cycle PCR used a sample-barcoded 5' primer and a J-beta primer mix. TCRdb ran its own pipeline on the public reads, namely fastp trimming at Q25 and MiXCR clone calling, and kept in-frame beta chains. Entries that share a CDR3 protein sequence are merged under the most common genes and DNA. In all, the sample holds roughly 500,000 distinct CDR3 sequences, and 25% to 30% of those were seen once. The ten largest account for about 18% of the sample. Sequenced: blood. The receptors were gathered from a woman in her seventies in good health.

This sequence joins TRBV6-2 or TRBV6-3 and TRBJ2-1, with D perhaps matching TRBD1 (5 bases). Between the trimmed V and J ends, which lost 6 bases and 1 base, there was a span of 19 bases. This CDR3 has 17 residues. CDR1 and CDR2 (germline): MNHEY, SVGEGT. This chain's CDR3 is CASRGLEGVESYNEQFF. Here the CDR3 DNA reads TGTGCCAGCAGGGGGTTGGAAGGGGTGGAGTCCTACAATGAGCAGTTCTTC.

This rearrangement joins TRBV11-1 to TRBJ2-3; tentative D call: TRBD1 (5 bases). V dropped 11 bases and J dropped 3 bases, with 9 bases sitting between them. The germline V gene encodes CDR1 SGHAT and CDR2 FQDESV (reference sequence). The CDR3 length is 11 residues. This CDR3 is CAVTVTDTQYF. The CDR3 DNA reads TGTGCCGTGACAGTAACAGATACGCAGTATTTT.

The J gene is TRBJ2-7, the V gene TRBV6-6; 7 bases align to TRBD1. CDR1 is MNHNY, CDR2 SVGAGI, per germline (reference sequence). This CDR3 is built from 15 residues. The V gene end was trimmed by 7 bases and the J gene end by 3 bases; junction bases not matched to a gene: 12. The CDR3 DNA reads TGTGCCAGCACCCAGAGGGGGACAGCCCTCTACGAGCAGTACTTC. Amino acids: CASTQRGTALYEQYF.

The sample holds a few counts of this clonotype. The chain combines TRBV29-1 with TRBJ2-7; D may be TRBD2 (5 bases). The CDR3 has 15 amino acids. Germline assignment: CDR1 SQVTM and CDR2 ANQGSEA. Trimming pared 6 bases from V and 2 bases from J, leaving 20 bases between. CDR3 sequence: CSVPRRASRTYEQYF. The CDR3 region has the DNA TGCAGCGTCCCTCGTCGGGCTAGCCGTACCTACGAGCAGTACTTC.

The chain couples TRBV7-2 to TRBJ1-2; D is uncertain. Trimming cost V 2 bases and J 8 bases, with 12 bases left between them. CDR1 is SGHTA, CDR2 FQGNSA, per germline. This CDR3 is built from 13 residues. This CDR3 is CASSLKGTLGYTF. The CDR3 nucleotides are TGTGCCAGCAGCTTAAAGGGAACGTTGGGCTACACCTTC.

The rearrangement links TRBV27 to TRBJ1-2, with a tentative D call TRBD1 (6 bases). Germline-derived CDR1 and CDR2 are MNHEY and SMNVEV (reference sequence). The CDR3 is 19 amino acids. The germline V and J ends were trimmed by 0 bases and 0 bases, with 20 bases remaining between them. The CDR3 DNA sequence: TGTGCCAGCAGTTTATCGCCTCTCCTCAGGGGTTCATCTAACTATGGCTACACCTTC. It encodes CASSLSPLLRGSSNYGYTF.

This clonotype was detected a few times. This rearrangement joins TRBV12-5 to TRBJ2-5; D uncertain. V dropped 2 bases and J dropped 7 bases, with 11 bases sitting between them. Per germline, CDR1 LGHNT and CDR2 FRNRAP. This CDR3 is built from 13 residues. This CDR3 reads CASGLPALGTQYF. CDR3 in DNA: TGTGCTAGTGGTTTGCCTGCCCTGGGGACCCAGTACTTC.

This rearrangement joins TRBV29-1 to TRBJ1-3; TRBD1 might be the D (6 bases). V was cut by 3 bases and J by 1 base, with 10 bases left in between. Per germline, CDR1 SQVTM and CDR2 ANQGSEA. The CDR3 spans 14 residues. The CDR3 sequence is CSVDPTGSGNTIYF. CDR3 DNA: TGCAGCGTTGACCCGACAGGATCTGGAAACACCATATATTTT.

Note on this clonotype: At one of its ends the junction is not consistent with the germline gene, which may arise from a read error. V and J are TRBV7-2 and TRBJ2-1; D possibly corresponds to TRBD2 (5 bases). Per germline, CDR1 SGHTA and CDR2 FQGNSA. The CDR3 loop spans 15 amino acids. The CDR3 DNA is TGTGCCAGCAGCTCCAGAGGGCGGCCCTACAATGAGCAGCTCTTC. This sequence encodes CASSSRGRPYNEQLF.

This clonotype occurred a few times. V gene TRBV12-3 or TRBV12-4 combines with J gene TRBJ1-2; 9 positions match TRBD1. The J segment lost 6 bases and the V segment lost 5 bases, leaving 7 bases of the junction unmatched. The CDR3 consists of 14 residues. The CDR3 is CASSPTGGADGYTF. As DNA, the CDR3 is TGTGCCAGCAGTCCTACAGGGGGCGCAGATGGCTACACCTTC.

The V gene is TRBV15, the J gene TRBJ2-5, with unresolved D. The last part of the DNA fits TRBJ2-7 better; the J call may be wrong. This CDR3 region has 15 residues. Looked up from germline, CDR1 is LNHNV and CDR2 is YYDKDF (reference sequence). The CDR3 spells CATSPRVGPTYEQYF. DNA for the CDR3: TGTGCCACCAGCCCCCGAGTGGGTCCGACCTACGAGCAGTACTTC.

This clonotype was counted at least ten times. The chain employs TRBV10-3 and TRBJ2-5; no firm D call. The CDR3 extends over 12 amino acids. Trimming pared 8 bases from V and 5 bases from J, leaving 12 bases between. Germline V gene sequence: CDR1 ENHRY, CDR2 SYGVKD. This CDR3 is CAIGRRVETQYF. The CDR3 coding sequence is TGTGCCATCGGACGGCGAGTGGAGACCCAGTACTTC.

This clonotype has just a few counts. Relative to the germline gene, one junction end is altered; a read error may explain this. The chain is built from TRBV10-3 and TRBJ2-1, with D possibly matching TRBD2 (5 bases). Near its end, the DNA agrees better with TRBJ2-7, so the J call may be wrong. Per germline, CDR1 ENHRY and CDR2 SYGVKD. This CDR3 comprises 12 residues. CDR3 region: CAIGEGRNEQYF. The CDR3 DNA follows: TGTGCCATCGGTGAGGGCAGAAACGAGCAGTACTTC.

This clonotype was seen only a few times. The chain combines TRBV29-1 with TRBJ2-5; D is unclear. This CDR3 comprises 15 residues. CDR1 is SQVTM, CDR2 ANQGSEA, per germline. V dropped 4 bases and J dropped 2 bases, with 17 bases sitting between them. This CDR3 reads CSVGRTARVQETQYF. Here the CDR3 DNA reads TGCAGCGTTGGCCGCACCGCTAGGGTTCAAGAGACCCAGTACTTC.

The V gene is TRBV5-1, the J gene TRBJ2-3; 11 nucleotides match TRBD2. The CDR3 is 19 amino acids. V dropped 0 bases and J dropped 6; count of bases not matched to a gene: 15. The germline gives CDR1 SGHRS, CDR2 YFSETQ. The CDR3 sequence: CASSLEVAGGQSPTDTQYF. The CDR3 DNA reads TGCGCCAGCAGCTTGGAAGTAGCGGGGGGGCAGTCCCCTACGGATACGCAGTATTTT.

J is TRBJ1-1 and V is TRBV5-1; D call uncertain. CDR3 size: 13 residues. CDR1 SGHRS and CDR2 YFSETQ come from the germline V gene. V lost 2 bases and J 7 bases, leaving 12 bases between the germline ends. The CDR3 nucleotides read TGCGCCAGCAGCTTAGGTGGTAAGGGTGAAGCTTTCTTT. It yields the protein CASSLGGKGEAFF.

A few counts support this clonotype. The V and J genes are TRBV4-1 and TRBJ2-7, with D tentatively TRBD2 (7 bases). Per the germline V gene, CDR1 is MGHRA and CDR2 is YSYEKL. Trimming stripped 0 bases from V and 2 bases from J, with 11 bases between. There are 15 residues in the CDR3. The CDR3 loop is CASSQEGGPPYEQYF. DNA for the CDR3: TGCGCCAGCAGCCAAGAGGGGGGGCCCCCCTACGAGCAGTACTTC.

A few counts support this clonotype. The CDR3, as DNA: TGTGCCAGCATTCTCGGGACAGGGGAAGCCTACGAGCAGTACTTC. Translated: CASILGTGEAYEQYF. The rearrangement links TRBV12-3 or TRBV12-4 to TRBJ2-5; TRBD1 aligns across 10 bases. TRBJ2-7 explains the end of the DNA better; the J call may be wrong. The CDR3 sequence is 15 residues long.

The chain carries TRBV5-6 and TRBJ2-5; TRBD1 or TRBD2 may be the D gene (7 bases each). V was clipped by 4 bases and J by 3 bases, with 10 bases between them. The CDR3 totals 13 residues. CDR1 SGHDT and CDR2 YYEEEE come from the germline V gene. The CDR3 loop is CASSSGTEETQYF. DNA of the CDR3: TGTGCCAGCAGCAGCGGGACAGAAGAGACCCAGTACTTC.

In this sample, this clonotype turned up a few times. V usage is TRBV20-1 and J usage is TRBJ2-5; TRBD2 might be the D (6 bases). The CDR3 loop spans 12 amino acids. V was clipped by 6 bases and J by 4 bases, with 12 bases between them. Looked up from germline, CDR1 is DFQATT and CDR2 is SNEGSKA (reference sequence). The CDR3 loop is CSAAGPRETQYF. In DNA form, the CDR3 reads TGCAGTGCGGCGGGACCTCGAGAGACCCAGTACTTC.

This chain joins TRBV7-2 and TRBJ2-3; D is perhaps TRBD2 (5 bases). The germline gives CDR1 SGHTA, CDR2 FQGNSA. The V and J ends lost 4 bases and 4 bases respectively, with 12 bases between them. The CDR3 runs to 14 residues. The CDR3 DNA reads TGTGCCAGCAGCTCGGGGATATCTCCAGATACGCAGTATTTT. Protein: CASSSGISPDTQYF.

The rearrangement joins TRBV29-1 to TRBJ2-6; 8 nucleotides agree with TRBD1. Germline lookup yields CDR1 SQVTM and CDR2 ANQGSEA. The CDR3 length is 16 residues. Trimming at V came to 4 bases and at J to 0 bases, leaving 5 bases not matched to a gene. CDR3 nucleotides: TGCAGCGTTGCCTCCAGGGGGCCCTCTGGGGCCAACGTCCTGACTTTC. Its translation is CSVASRGPSGANVLTF. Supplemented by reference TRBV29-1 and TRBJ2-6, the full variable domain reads SAVISQKPSRDICQRGTSLTIQCQVDSQVTMMFWYRQQPGQSLTLIATANQGSEATYESGFVIDKFPISRPNLTFSTLTVSNMSPEDSSIYLCSVASRGPSGANVLTFGAGSRLTVL.

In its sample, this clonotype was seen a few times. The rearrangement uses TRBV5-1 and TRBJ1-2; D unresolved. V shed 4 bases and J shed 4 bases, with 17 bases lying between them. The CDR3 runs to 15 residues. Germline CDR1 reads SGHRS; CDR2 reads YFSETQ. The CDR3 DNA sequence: TGCGCCAGCAGCGCCCGATCCGATGGGATCTATGGCTACACCTTC. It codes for CASSARSDGIYGYTF.

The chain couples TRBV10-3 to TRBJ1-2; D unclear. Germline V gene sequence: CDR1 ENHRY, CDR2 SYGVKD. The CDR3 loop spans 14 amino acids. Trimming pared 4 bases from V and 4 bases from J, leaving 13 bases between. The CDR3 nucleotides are TGTGCCATCAGTGCCCAAGGGCCCACCTATGGCTACACCTTC. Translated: CAISAQGPTYGYTF.

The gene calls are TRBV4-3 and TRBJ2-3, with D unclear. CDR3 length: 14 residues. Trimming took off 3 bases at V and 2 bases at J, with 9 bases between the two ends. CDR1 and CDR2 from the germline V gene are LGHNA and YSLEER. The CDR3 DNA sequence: TGCGCCAGCAGCCAGTCCCGGTCCACAGATACGCAGTATTTT. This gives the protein CASSQSRSTDTQYF.

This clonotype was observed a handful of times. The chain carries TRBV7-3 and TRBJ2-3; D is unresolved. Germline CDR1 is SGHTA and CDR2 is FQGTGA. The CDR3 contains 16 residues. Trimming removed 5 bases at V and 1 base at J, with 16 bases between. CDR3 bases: TGTGCCAGCAGCCTCACGGCGCCCTCGGGCACAGATACGCAGTATTTT. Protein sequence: CASSLTAPSGTDTQYF.